This T cell receptor (beta chain) was recorded in a study of shared T cell receptors in the human thymus (TCRdb year 2021). Turning to the overall study: The study examined how the human thymus generates shared, self-reactive T-cell receptor alpha chains.

This clone was recorded once. Its target antigen remains unknown. The sample holds no much larger clone one base away, and base qualities are not on file. Libraries were built with the immunoSEQ multiplex PCR assay. The table was pulled from immuneACCESS by TCRdb, which kept in-frame rearrangements only. Such tables lose some clones; where checked, under half of the loss comes from unresolved V genes, and the rest has no known cause. This sample holds 550,000 to 800,000 clones; 70% to 90% were observed only once. Over 0.008% of the sample rests with the top ten. Spanning cysteine to phenylalanine, the CDR3 consists of 17 amino acids. Only the CDR3 DNA is retained, 51 bases long and in frame from the first base. The germline V gene sets CDR1 to LGHNT and CDR2 to FRNRAP. The germline V and J ends show losses of 3 bases and 4 bases respectively, and no gene match explains 14 bases of the junction. This sample also belongs to another study, concerning human thymus T cells. The second study also describes: Immunologically healthy infants undergoing open corrective cardiac surgery for congenital heart defects in Finland were used as donors. The thymus tissue came from surgical resects taken out during corrective cardiac surgery. V and J gene segment usage appeared biased in both thymic and peripheral blood repertoires. The related research reported highly overlapping thymic TCR repertoires among unrelated individuals. The study used fewer than ten infant thymus samples plus four related peripheral blood samples to characterize TCR alpha and beta repertoires. Donor ages ranged from about 7 to 244 days, and the cohort comprised six or seven male and a couple of female infants. Thymocytes were released mechanically from tissue and stored at -70 °C as pellets of about 8.5-31 million cells. Genomic DNA was extracted from frozen cell pellets with a QIAsymphony instrument. TCRB and TCRAD loci were amplified from a standardized quantity of quality-controlled genomic DNA using the immunoSEQ multiplex PCR assay. The V(D)J region was spanned by amplicons of a length sufficient to cover the CDR3 and to identify V and J genes. The amplicons were sequenced on an Illumina platform via the commercial immunoSEQ service. Primer bias and sequencing errors were corrected as previously described, and TCRAD and TCRB definitions were based on the IMGT database. Repertoires were analysed with immunoSEQ Analyzer 3.0 and VDJTools, covering basic statistics, V/J segment usage, diversity estimates, rarefaction and pairwise overlap. Diversity was estimated using the Chao1, ChaoE, Efron-Thisted, Shannon and inverse Simpson indices, and was also estimated on datasets down-sampled to the size of the smallest sample. Repertoire overlap was assessed by strict matching of CDR3 nucleotide sequence, V gene and J gene, and clustering was done by Jaccard-based multidimensional scaling. On average, thymus samples yielded about 730,000 unique TCRB clonotypes, whereas blood samples yielded some 92,000.

Material: thymocytes. The V gene is TRBV12-5 and the J gene is TRBJ1-2, with TRBD1 matching 7 junction bases. The clonotype originates from a girl less than two years old with a congenital heart defect. Donor details come from another sample of the same person, matched by shared clones. The CDR3 sequence is CASGFELPDRPLYGYTF. The nucleotide sequence is given as TGTGCTAGTGGTTTCGAGCTCCCGGACAGGCCCCTCTATGGCTACACCTTC.